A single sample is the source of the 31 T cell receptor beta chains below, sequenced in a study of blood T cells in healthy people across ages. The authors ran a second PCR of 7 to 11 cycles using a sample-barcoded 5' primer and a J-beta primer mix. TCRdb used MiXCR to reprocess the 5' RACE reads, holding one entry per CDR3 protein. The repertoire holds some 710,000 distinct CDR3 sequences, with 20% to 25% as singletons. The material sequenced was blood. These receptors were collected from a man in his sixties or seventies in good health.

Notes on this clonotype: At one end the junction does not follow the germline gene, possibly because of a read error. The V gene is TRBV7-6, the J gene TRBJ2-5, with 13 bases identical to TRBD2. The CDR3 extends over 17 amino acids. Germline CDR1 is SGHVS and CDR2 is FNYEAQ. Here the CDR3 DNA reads TGTGCCAGCAGCCTCATCGGACTAGCGGGAGTCCAAGAGGCCCAGTACTTC. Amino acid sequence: CASSLIGLAGVQEAQYF.

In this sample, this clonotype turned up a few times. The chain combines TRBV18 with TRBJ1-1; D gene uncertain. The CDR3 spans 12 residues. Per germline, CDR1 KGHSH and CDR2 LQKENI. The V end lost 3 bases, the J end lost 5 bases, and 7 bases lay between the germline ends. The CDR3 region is CASSPDHTEAFF. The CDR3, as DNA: TGTGCCAGCTCACCGGACCATACTGAAGCTTTCTTT.

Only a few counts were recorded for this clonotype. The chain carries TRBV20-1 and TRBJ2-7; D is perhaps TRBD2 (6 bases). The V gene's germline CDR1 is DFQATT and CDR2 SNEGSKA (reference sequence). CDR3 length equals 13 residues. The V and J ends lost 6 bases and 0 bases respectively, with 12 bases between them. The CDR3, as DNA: TGCAGTGCGGTTAGCGGTAGCTCCTACGAGCAGTACGTC. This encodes CSAVSGSSYEQYV.

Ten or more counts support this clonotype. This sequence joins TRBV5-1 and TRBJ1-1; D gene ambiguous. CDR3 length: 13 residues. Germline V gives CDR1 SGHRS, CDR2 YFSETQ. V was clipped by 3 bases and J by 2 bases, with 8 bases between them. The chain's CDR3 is CASSWGLNTEAFF. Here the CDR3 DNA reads TGCGCCAGCAGCTGGGGTTTAAACACTGAAGCTTTCTTT.

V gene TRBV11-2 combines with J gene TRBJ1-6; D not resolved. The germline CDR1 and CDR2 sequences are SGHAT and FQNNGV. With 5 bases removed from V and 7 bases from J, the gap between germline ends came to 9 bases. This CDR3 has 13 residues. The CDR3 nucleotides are TGTGCCAGCAGCCGACTGGAGAATTCACCCCTCCACTTT. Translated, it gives CASSRLENSPLHF.

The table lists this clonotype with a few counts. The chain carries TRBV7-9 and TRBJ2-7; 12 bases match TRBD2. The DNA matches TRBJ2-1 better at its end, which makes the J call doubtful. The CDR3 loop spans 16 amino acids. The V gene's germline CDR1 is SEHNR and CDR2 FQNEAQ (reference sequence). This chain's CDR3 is CASSSSSGRAANEQFF. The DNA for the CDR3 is TGTGCCAGCAGCTCGTCTAGCGGGAGGGCCGCCAATGAGCAGTTCTTC.

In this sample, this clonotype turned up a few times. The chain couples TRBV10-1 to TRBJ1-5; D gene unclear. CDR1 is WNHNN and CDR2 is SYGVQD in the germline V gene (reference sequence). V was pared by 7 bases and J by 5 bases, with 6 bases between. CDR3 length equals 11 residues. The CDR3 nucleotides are TGCGCCAGCAATGGACATCAGCCCCAGCATTTT. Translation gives CASNGHQPQHF.

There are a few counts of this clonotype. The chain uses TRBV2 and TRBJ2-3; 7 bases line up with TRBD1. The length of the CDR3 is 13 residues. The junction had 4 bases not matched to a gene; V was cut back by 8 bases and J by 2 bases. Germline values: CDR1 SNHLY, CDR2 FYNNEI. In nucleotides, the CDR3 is TGTGCCAGCTCGGGACAGTCCACAGATACGCAGTATTTT. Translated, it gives CASSGQSTDTQYF.

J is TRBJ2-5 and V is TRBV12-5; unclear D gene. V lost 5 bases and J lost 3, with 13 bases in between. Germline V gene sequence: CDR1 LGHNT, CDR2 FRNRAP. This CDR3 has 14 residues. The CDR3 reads CASGPRGREETQYF. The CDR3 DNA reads TGTGCTAGTGGTCCCAGAGGAAGGGAAGAGACCCAGTACTTC.

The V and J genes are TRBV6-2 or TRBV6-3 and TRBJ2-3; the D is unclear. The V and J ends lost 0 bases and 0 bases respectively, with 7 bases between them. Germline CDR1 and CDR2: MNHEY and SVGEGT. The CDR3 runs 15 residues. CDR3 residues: CASSYSAVSTDTQYF. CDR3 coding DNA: TGTGCCAGCAGTTACTCTGCGGTTAGCACAGATACGCAGTATTTT.

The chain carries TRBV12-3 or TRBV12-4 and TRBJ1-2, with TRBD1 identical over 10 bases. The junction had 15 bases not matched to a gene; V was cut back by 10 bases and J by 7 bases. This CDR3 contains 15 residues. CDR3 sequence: CATGTGALSISGYTF. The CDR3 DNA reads TGTGCCACCGGGACAGGGGCTTTGTCTATAAGTGGCTACACCTTC.

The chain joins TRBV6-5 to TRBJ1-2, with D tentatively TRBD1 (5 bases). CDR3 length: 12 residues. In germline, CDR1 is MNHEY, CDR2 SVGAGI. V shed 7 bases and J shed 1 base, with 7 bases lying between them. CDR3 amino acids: CASTDSNYGYTF. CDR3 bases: TGTGCCAGCACTGACAGTAACTATGGCTACACCTTC.

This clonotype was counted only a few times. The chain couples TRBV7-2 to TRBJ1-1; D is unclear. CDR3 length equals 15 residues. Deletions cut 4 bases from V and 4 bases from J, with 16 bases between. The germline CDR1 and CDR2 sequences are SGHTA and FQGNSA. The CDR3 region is CASSWAGIRRTEAFF. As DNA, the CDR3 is TGTGCCAGCAGCTGGGCCGGTATACGTCGCACTGAAGCTTTCTTT.

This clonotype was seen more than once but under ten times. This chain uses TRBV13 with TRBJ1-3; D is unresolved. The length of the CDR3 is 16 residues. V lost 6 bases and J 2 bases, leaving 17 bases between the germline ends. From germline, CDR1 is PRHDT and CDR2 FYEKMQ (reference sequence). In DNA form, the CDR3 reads TGTGCCAGCAGGCCGGGTTTAGGCTTGACTGGAAACACCATATATTTT. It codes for CASRPGLGLTGNTIYF. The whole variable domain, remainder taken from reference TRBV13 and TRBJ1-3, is AAGVIQSPRHLIKEKRETATLKCYPIPRHDTVYWYQQGPGQDPQFLISFYEKMQSDKGSIPDRFSAQQFSDYHSELNMSSLELGDSALYFCASRPGLGLTGNTIYFGEGSWLTVV.

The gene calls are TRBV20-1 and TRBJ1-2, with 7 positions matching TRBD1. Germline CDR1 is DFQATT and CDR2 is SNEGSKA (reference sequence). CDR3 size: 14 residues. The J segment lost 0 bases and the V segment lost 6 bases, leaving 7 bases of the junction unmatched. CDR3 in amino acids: CSASQTGTNYGYTF. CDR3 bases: TGCAGTGCCTCCCAGACAGGGACTAACTATGGCTACACCTTC.

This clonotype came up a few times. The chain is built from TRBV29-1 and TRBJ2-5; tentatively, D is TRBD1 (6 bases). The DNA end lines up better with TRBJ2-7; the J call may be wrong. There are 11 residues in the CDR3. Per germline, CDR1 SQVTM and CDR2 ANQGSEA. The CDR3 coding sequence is TGCAGCGTTGGCAGGGGCTACGAGCAGTACTTC. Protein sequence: CSVGRGYEQYF.

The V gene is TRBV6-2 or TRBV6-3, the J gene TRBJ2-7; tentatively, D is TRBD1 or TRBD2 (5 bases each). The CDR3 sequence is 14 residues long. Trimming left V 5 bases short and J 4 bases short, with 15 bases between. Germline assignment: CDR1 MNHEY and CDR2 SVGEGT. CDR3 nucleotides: TGTGCCAGCAGTCCATCGGGGCGTCGGTACGAGCAGTACGTC. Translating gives CASSPSGRRYEQYV.

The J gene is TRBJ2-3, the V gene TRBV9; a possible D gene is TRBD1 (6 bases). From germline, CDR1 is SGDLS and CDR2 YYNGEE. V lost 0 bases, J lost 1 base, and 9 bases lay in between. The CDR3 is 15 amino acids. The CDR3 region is CASSVVGAGTDTQYF. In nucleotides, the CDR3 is TGTGCCAGCAGCGTAGTGGGGGCCGGCACAGATACGCAGTATTTT. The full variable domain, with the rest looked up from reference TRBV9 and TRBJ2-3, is DSGVTQTPKHLITATGQRVTLRCSPRSGDLSVYWYQQSLDQGLQFLIQYYNGEERAKGNILERFSAQQFPDLHSELNLSSLELGDSALYFCASSVVGAGTDTQYFGPGTRLTVL.

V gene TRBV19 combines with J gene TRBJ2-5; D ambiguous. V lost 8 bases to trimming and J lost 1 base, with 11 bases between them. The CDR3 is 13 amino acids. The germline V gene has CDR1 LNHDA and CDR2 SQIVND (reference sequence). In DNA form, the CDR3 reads TGTGCCAGTCCCGGACGGACCCAAGAGACCCAGTACTTC. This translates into CASPGRTQETQYF.

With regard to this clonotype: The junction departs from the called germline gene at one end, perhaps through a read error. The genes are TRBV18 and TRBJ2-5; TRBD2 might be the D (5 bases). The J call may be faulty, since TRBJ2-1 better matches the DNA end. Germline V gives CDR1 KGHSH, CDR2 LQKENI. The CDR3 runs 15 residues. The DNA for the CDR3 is TGTGCCAGCTCATCATCCGGAGGATCCTACAATGGGCAGTTCTTC. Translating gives CASSSSGGSYNGQFF.

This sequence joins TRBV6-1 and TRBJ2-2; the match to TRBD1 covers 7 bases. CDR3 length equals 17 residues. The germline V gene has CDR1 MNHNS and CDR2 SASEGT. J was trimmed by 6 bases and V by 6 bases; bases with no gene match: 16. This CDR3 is CASRRSTGTANSGELFF. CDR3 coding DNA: TGTGCCAGCAGGAGAAGTACCGGGACAGCTAATTCCGGGGAGCTGTTTTTT.

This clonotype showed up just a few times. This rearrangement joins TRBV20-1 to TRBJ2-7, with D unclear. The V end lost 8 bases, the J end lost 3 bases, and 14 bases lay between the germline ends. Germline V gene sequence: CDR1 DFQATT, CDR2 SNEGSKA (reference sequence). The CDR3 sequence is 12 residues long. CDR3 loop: CSYKQSLYEQYV. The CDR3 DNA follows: TGCAGTTACAAACAGTCACTCTACGAGCAGTACGTC.

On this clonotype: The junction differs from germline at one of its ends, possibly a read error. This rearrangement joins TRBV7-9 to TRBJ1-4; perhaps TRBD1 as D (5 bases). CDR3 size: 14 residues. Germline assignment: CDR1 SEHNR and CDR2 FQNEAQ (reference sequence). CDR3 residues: CASSLGVGHEKLFF. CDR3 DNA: TGCGCCAGCAGCTTAGGGGTGGGCCATGAAAAACTGTTTTTT.

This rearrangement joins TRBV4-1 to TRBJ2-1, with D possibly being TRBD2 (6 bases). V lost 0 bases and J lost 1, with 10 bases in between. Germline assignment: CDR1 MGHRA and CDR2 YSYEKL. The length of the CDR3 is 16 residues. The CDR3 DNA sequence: TGCGCCAGCAGCCAAGATAATAGCGGATCCTACAATGAGCAGTTCTTC. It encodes CASSQDNSGSYNEQFF.

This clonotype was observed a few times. The CDR3 nucleotides are TGTGCCAGCAAGGTGGGCGGCCCCTACAATGAGCAGTTCTTC. It codes for CASKVGGPYNEQFF. The rearrangement uses TRBV12-3 or TRBV12-4 and TRBJ2-1; D call uncertain. Trimming pared 7 bases from V and 2 bases from J, leaving 12 bases between. The CDR3 has 14 amino acids.

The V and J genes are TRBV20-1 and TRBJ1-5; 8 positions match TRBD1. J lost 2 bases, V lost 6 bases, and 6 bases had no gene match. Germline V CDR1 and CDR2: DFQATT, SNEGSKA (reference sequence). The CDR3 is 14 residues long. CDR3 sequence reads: CSAQDREGNQPQHF. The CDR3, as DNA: TGCAGTGCACAGGACAGGGAGGGCAATCAGCCCCAGCATTTT.

CDR3 nucleotides: TGCAGTGCCGACTTGACTAGCGTCGAAGATACGCAGTATTTT. This encodes CSADLTSVEDTQYF. The chain employs TRBV20-1 and TRBJ2-3; 8 bases match TRBD2. CDR3 length: 14 amino acids. Germline V lookup: CDR1 DFQATT, CDR2 SNEGSKA (reference sequence). The ends lost 6 bases at V and 5 bases at J; junction bases unmatched: 10.

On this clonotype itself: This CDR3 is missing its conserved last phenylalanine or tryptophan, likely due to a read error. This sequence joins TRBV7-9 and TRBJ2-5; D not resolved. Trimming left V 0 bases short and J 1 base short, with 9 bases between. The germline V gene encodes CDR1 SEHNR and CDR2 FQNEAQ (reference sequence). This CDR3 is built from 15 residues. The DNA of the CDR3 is TGTGCCAGCAGCTTAGCGCTCGGTTCCCAAGAGACCCAGTACTTA. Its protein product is CASSLALGSQETQYL.

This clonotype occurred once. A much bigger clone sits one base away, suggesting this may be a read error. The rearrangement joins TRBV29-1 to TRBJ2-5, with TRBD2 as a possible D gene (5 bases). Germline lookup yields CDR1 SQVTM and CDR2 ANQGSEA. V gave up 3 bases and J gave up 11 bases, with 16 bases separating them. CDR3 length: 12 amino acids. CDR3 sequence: CSVEVRLLEQYF. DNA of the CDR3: TGCAGCGTTGAGGTGCGGCTACTAGAGCAGTACTTC.

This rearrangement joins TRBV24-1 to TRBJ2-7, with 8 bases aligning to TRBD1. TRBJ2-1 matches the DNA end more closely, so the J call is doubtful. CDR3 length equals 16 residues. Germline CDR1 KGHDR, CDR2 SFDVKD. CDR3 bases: TGTGCCACCAGTGATTCATGGACAGGGCAATACAATGAGCAGTTCTTC. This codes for CATSDSWTGQYNEQFF.

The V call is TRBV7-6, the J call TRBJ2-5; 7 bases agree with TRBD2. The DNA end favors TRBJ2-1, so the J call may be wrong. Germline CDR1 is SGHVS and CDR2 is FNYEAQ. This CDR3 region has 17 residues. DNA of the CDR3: TGTGCCAGCAGCTTAGCTGCCGGGACTAAAGTATCCAATGAGCAGTTCTTC. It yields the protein CASSLAAGTKVSNEQFF.